This T cell receptor beta chain was sequenced for a study of T cell responses to AZD1222 COVID-19 vaccine. Study-wide results and limits: Vaccination with two AZD1222 doses was followed by a rise in Spike-specific TCR breadth and depth. The span of vaccine-associated CD4 TCRs extended across spike, with dominance at 160-218 and 743-854.

The CDR3 is made up of 16 amino acids. Trimming pared 3 bases from V and 0 bases from J, leaving 13 bases between. The V gene's germline CDR1 is SGDLS and CDR2 YYNGEE. Here immunoSEQ multiplex PCR was the method, and the copy in TCRdb shows in-frame clones only, minus some. Of under 150,000 clones listed, roughly 90% are singletons. Second-dose intervals near 4 or 12 weeks were combined. Details on this clone: No antigen is known for it.

V and J are TRBV9 and TRBJ1-3; no reliable D call. The receptor comes from an adult who received the AZD1222 COVID-19 vaccine. This specimen consisted of peripheral blood, obtained 28 days after the second AZD1222 dose. CDR3 in DNA: TGTGCCAGCAGCGCCCTAATCGGCCCCTCTGGAAACACCATATATTTT. This encodes CASSALIGPSGNTIYF.